The 25 T cell receptor beta chains listed next were all sequenced from one sample in a study of blood T cells in healthy people across ages. Sample-barcoded 5' priming and a J-beta primer mix drove a second PCR of about 7 to 12 cycles. TCRdb re-analysed the 5' RACE reads in MiXCR, keeping a single row per CDR3 protein. The repertoire holds about 1.8 million distinct CDR3 sequences, about 50% seen once, with around 2.1% in the top ten. The sample consisted of blood. All receptors derive from a middle-aged woman in good health.

J is TRBJ2-5 and V is TRBV5-1, with TRBD2 matching 14 bases. With V trimmed by 3 bases and J by 11 bases, 12 bases remained unmatched. Germline values: CDR1 SGHRS, CDR2 YFSETQ. This CDR3 contains 16 residues. The CDR3 reads CASSYGLAGGYNEQYF. The CDR3 coding sequence is TGCGCCAGCAGCTACGGACTAGCGGGGGGCTACAATGAGCAGTACTTC.

The rearrangement uses TRBV4-3 and TRBJ1-2; D is unclear. V was pared by 1 base and J by 5 bases, with 8 bases between. The germline V gene encodes CDR1 LGHNA and CDR2 YSLEER. This CDR3 spans 13 amino acids. CDR3 residues: CASSQARSYGYTF. CDR3 nucleotide sequence: TGCGCCAGCAGCCAAGCCAGATCGTATGGCTACACCTTC.

The chain links TRBV7-8 to TRBJ2-1; 7 nucleotides match TRBD2. The CDR3 extends over 14 amino acids. In germline, CDR1 is SGHVS, CDR2 FQNEAQ. Trimming cost V 5 bases and J 2 bases; bases outside gene matches: 3. CDR3 region: CASSPTSPYNEQFF. DNA for the CDR3: TGTGCCAGCAGCCCGACTAGCCCCTACAATGAGCAGTTCTTC.

The chain recombines TRBV12-3 or TRBV12-4 with TRBJ1-2; 7 bases map to TRBD1. Trimming at V came to 6 bases and at J to 3 bases, leaving 10 bases not matched to a gene. The CDR3 is made up of 15 amino acids. CDR3 in amino acids: CASSPPDRPHYGYTF. Written as DNA, the CDR3 is TGTGCCAGCAGCCCCCCGGACAGGCCCCACTATGGCTACACCTTC.

The chain links TRBV4-3 to TRBJ2-5; 7 nucleotides line up with TRBD2. Per the germline V gene, CDR1 is LGHNA and CDR2 is YSLEER. J was trimmed by 1 base and V by 4 bases; bases with no gene match: 6. This CDR3 region has 15 residues. The CDR3 spells CASSPHGGTQETQYF. The DNA of the CDR3 is TGCGCCAGCAGCCCTCACGGGGGGACCCAAGAGACCCAGTACTTC.

The chain has TRBV27 and TRBJ2-7; possible D gene TRBD2, 6 bases. V lost 1 base and J 5 bases, leaving 9 bases between the germline ends. Germline V gene sequence: CDR1 MNHEY, CDR2 SMNVEV (reference sequence). The CDR3 extends over 13 amino acids. The CDR3 DNA reads as TGTGCCAGCAGTTTATGGGGGGTTAACGAGCAGTACTTC. This codes for CASSLWGVNEQYF.

This chain joins TRBV6-6 and TRBJ2-3; 9 bases agree with TRBD2. J lost 2 bases, V lost 0 bases, and 6 bases had no gene match. The CDR3 spans 17 residues. Germline CDR1 is MNHNY and CDR2 is SVGAGI (reference sequence). The CDR3 sequence: CASSYSALAGHTDTQYF. The CDR3 coding sequence is TGTGCCAGCAGTTACTCCGCTCTAGCGGGGCACACAGATACGCAGTATTTT.

The rearrangement uses TRBV24-1 and TRBJ2-3; a weak D match, TRBD1 (6 bases). V lost 6 bases and J 3 bases, leaving 15 bases between the germline ends. CDR1 is KGHDR and CDR2 is SFDVKD in the germline V gene. This CDR3 contains 15 residues. The CDR3 DNA sequence: TGTGCCACCAGTAACAGACAAGACAGGACAGATACGCAGTATTTT. This translates into CATSNRQDRTDTQYF.

In regard to this clonotype: Possible read error: a much larger clone is one base away. This chain uses TRBV28 with TRBJ1-6; the match to TRBD1 covers 7 bases. J lost 7 bases, V lost 2 bases, and 2 bases had no gene match. Germline CDR1 and CDR2: MDHEN and SYDVKM. This CDR3 is 14 amino acids long. The CDR3 coding sequence is TGTGCCAGCAGTTTAGCGACAGGGAATTCACCCCTCCACTTT. Translation: CASSLATGNSPLHF.

The V and J genes are TRBV28 and TRBJ2-3; TRBD1 is a possible D gene (5 bases). Trimming pared 5 bases from V and 10 bases from J, leaving 13 bases between. CDR1 is MDHEN and CDR2 is SYDVKM in the germline V gene. The CDR3 totals 12 residues. The CDR3 region has the DNA TGTGCCAGCAGTGCCAGGGTCAGGTCGCAGTATTTT. It translates to CASSARVRSQYF.

The rearrangement uses TRBV10-1 and TRBJ2-2; no firm D call. The CDR3 extends over 13 amino acids. V shed 6 bases and J shed 4 bases, with 9 bases lying between them. CDR1 WNHNN and CDR2 SYGVQD come from the germline V gene (reference sequence). The CDR3 coding sequence is TGCGCCAGCAGCCGGTCATCCACCGGGGAGCTGTTTTTT. Translating gives CASSRSSTGELFF.

V usage is TRBV27 and J usage is TRBJ1-6; 10 nucleotides agree with TRBD1. CDR1 is MNHEY and CDR2 is SMNVEV in the germline V gene (reference sequence). After removal of 4 bases from V and 8 bases from J, the junction contained 8 bases not matched to a gene. This CDR3 has 16 amino acids. In nucleotides, the CDR3 is TGTGCCAGCAGTTGGTTCGGGGGACAGGGGTATTCACCCCTCCACTTT. This encodes CASSWFGGQGYSPLHF.

This clonotype showed up just a few times. The rearrangement joins TRBV6-2 or TRBV6-3 to TRBJ2-5; possibly TRBD1 for D (5 bases). The length of the CDR3 is 15 residues. The V gene lost 0 bases and the J gene lost 0 bases, with 8 bases spanning the gap. Germline loops: CDR1 MNHEY, CDR2 SVGEGT. The CDR3 protein is CASSYSRTHQETQYF. The CDR3 nucleotides are TGTGCCAGCAGTTACTCGAGGACACACCAAGAGACCCAGTACTTC.

This chain links TRBV12-3 or TRBV12-4 with TRBJ1-4; 7 bases fit TRBD1. The CDR3 is made up of 14 amino acids. J lost 2 bases, V lost 4 bases, and 1 base had no gene match. The CDR3 reads CASSWGQTNEKLFF. In DNA form, the CDR3 reads TGTGCCAGCAGTTGGGGACAGACTAATGAAAAACTGTTTTTT.

For this clonotype: The junction differs from germline at one of its ends, possibly a read error. The chain links TRBV18 to TRBJ1-1, with no clear D. Germline V CDR1 and CDR2: KGHSH, LQKENI. This CDR3 comprises 12 residues. The CDR3 DNA is TGTGCCAGCGCACCACTAGACACTGAAGCTTTCTTT. Its translation: CASAPLDTEAFF.

In this sample, this clonotype turned up a few times. V gene TRBV7-9 combines with J gene TRBJ2-1, with 8 positions matching TRBD1. V shed 5 bases, J shed 2 bases, and the junction held 5 bases outside the gene matches. This CDR3 is 15 amino acids long. Germline CDR1 SEHNR, CDR2 FQNEAQ (reference sequence). CDR3 in DNA: TGTGCCAGCAGCCCGGACAGGGATCCCTACAATGAGCAGTTCTTC. Its translation: CASSPDRDPYNEQFF. The entire variable domain, with the rest obtained from reference TRBV7-9 and TRBJ2-1, is as follows: DTGVSQNPRHKITKRGQNVTFRCDPISEHNRLYWYRQTLGQGPEFLTYFQNEAQLEKSRLLSDRFSAERPKGSFSTLEIQRTEQGDSAMYLCASSPDRDPYNEQFFGPGTRLTVL.

The chain links TRBV12-3 or TRBV12-4 to TRBJ2-7; D is perhaps TRBD1 or TRBD2 (5 bases each). V lost 5 bases to trimming and J lost 12 bases, with 26 bases between them. CDR3 length: 15 residues. The DNA of the CDR3 is TGTGCCAGCAGTGCCTTGGGGGTCTTACAAGAGACCCGGTACTTC. Translated, it gives CASSALGVLQETRYF.

The CDR3 DNA reads as TGTGCCATCAGTGAGTCTCAGGGAGTGGATACGCAGTATTTT. Translating it yields CAISESQGVDTQYF. This chain connects TRBV10-3 to TRBJ2-3, with D possibly being TRBD1 or TRBD2 (5 bases each). The germline V gene encodes CDR1 ENHRY and CDR2 SYGVKD. Trimming removed 0 bases at V and 6 bases at J, with 10 bases between. The length of the CDR3 is 14 residues.

This clonotype was observed a handful of times. V and J are TRBV7-3 and TRBJ2-3; tentatively, D is TRBD1 or TRBD2 (7 bases each). The CDR3 has 15 amino acids. Trimming pared 5 bases from V and 5 bases from J, leaving 17 bases between. CDR1 is SGHTA, CDR2 FQGTGA, per germline. CDR3 residues: CASSTKGRGGDTQYF. In DNA form, the CDR3 reads TGTGCCAGCAGCACAAAGGGCAGGGGGGGAGATACGCAGTATTTT.

V usage is TRBV2 and J usage is TRBJ2-5; no definite D call. CDR3 length: 16 amino acids. V lost 4 bases and J 5 bases, leaving 20 bases between the germline ends. Looked up from germline, CDR1 is SNHLY and CDR2 is FYNNEI. The CDR3 nucleotides are TGTGCCAGCAGTGGTAACCGGGCCTTAGTGGCGGAGACCCAGTACTTC. Translating it yields CASSGNRALVAETQYF.

About this clonotype itself: One junction end does not reproduce the germline sequence, and a read error may be involved. V is TRBV9 and J is TRBJ2-3; D gene unclear. CDR1 is SGDLS and CDR2 is YYNGEE in the germline V gene. CDR3 length equals 13 residues. The CDR3 spells CAGSLDLVDTQYF. In DNA, the CDR3 is TGTGCCGGCAGCCTCGATTTGGTAGATACGCAGTATTTT.

This chain uses TRBV4-1 with TRBJ2-5, with D possibly TRBD1 on 5 matching bases. Germline V gene lookup returns CDR1 MGHRA and CDR2 YSYEKL. The CDR3 is 15 residues long. V was clipped by 8 bases and J by 3 bases, with 19 bases between them. This CDR3 is CASGPIARVEETQYF. DNA of the CDR3: TGCGCCAGCGGCCCAATAGCCAGGGTGGAAGAGACCCAGTACTTC.

The chain links TRBV6-2 or TRBV6-3 to TRBJ2-5; no clear D gene. The end of the DNA fits TRBJ2-7 better, so the J call may be wrong. The CDR3 is 14 residues long. Germline CDR1 MNHEY, CDR2 SVGEGT. The CDR3 DNA sequence: TGTGCCAGTATATGGAGTCAGGCAACCTACGAGCAGTACTTC. Protein sequence: CASIWSQATYEQYF.

With respect to this clonotype: A read error is possible here, since a much larger clone lies one base away. The chain links TRBV7-6 to TRBJ2-7; D unresolved. The germline V and J ends were trimmed by 5 bases and 6 bases, with 20 bases remaining between them. The germline V gene has CDR1 SGHVS and CDR2 FNYEAQ. The CDR3 runs 15 residues. CDR3 bases: TGTGCCAGCAGCCCTACGGCTGATACGACCTGCGAGCAGTACTTC. Translation gives CASSPTADTTCEQYF.

The chain uses TRBV6-6 and TRBJ2-1; weak D call: TRBD2 (5 bases). The CDR3 has 12 amino acids. Deletions cut 2 bases from V and 7 bases from J, with 6 bases between. The germline gives CDR1 MNHNY, CDR2 SVGAGI (reference sequence). CDR3 amino acids: CASSYIANEQFF. The CDR3 coding sequence is TGTGCCAGCAGTTACATAGCGAATGAGCAGTTCTTC.